A single sample gave rise to the 29 T cell receptor beta chains below, sequenced in a study of shared clonotypes between healthy human individuals. The method was immunoSEQ multiplex PCR; TCRdb's version includes in-frame clones alone and lacks a portion of them. The sample holds about 490,000 clones, 70% to 80% seen once. Sequences were obtained from PBMCs. All receptors come from a woman aged 40 to 55 in good health. Some clones in this sample may be carry-over from other donors' samples.

The rearrangement links TRBV19 to TRBJ1-2; maybe TRBD1 (6 bases). The V end was cut by 3 bases, the J end by 4 bases, with 15 bases between. Germline values: CDR1 LNHDA, CDR2 SQIVND (reference sequence). CDR3 length: 15 residues. The CDR3 is CASSISGGAAYGYTF. CDR3 DNA sequence: TGTGCCAGTAGTATTTCGGGGGGCGCAGCCTATGGCTACACCTTC.

As to this clone: A read error is the likely source, as a far larger clone sits one nucleotide away. This CDR3 is also generated by other DNA sequences in the sample. The chain combines TRBV6-4 with TRBJ2-6, with 8 bases fitting TRBD2. The V gene's germline CDR1 is MRHNA and CDR2 SNTAGT. V trimming: 8 bases; J trimming: 2 bases; junction bases outside the gene matches: 5. This CDR3 has 15 residues. CDR3 bases: TGTGCCAGCGCAGCGGGGGCTGCTGGGGCCAACGTCCTGACTTTC. It codes for CASAAGAAGANVLTF.

In this sample, this clone turned up once. The chain couples TRBV5-6 to TRBJ2-3, with a possible D match to TRBD2 (5 bases). The length of the CDR3 is 12 residues. From germline, CDR1 is SGHDT and CDR2 YYEEEE. V dropped 7 bases and J dropped 2 bases, with 8 bases sitting between them. CDR3 sequence: CASGGSTDTQYF. DNA for the CDR3: TGTGCCAGCGGAGGCTCCACAGATACGCAGTATTTT.

This clone appeared a few times. V gene TRBV2 combines with J gene TRBJ2-5; maybe TRBD2 (5 bases). The CDR3 is 15 amino acids. The V gene's germline CDR1 is SNHLY and CDR2 FYNNEI. V was clipped by 6 bases and J by 4 bases, with 18 bases between them. The CDR3 region is CASSAILLDSETQYF. As DNA, the CDR3 is TGTGCCAGCAGCGCGATCCTACTAGACTCAGAGACCCAGTACTTC.

The chain combines TRBV11-3 with TRBJ2-5; D remains unclear. Germline-derived CDR1 and CDR2 are SGHNT and YENEEA. This CDR3 is 12 amino acids long. The V gene lost 1 base and the J gene lost 5 bases, with 5 bases spanning the gap. CDR3 protein: CASSLGTETQYF. CDR3 DNA sequence: TGTGCCAGCAGCTTAGGCACTGAGACCCAGTACTTC.

This chain uses TRBV5-1 with TRBJ1-2, with D possibly being TRBD1 (6 bases). Trimming took off 0 bases at V and 8 bases at J, with 11 bases between the two ends. Germline V CDR1 and CDR2: SGHRS, YFSETQ. The CDR3 spans 13 residues. The CDR3 DNA reads as TGCGCCAGCAGCTTGGTCCAGGGGAGCGGCTACACCTTC. Amino acid sequence: CASSLVQGSGYTF.

On this clone itself: Different DNA sequences within this sample yield the same CDR3. DNA of the CDR3: TGTGCCAGCAGCTTTGGACTAGCGGGGGGAGAGACCCAGTACTTC. It translates to CASSFGLAGGETQYF. The V and J genes are TRBV5-4 and TRBJ2-5, with TRBD2 matching 14 bases. The germline V gene encodes CDR1 SGHNT and CDR2 YYREEE (reference sequence). Unmatched junction bases numbered 1, after V lost 2 bases and J lost 4 bases. CDR3 length: 15 residues.

V is TRBV7-2 and J is TRBJ1-5, with 9 bases aligning to TRBD1. Losses at the gene ends were 5 bases for V and 6 bases for J; bases not matched to a gene: 11. This CDR3 spans 16 amino acids. Germline V gene data show CDR1 as SGHTA and CDR2 as FQGNSA. CDR3 in DNA: TGTGCCAGCAGCCCTATAGGGACAGGGATGCGTCAGCCCCAGCATTTT. This gives the protein CASSPIGTGMRQPQHF.

This clone was recorded a few times. V is TRBV28 and J is TRBJ2-3; 7 bases map to TRBD1. V shed 6 bases and J 6 bases; nucleotides not matched to a gene: 6. Germline V gives CDR1 MDHEN, CDR2 SYDVKM. The CDR3 length is 13 residues. Here the CDR3 DNA reads TGTGCCAGCAGCATACAGGGGATGGATACGCAGTATTTT. Its protein product is CASSIQGMDTQYF.

The chain employs TRBV5-1 and TRBJ2-1; 12 bases align to TRBD2. The CDR3 consists of 16 residues. CDR1 is SGHRS and CDR2 is YFSETQ in the germline V gene. With V trimmed by 1 base and J by 8 bases, 7 bases remained unmatched. The CDR3 DNA sequence: TGCGCCAGCAGCTTGTCCACTAGCGGGAGGCGGGATGAGCAGTTCTTC. It is translated as CASSLSTSGRRDEQFF.

About this clone: A far larger clone is one nucleotide away, so this likely arose from a read error. Because the CDR3 is missing its conserved closing phenylalanine or tryptophan, this is likely a read error. This sequence joins TRBV5-6 and TRBJ1-5; D gene unclear. The CDR3 consists of 13 residues. Germline CDR1 and CDR2: SGHDT and YYEEEE. Between the trimmed V and J ends, which lost 0 bases and 3 bases, there was a span of 4 bases. CDR3 bases: TGTGCCAGCAGCTTGGGTACCAATCAGCCCCAGCATCTT. Translation: CASSLGTNQPQHL.

The chain links TRBV27 to TRBJ1-2; maybe TRBD1 (6 bases). CDR3 length equals 17 residues. The V end was cut by 3 bases, the J end by 4 bases, with 21 bases between. CDR1 is MNHEY, CDR2 SMNVEV, per germline (reference sequence). Here the CDR3 DNA reads TGTGCCAGCAGTTTCTTGGGGGCAGGGTTACGGGGCTATGGCTACACCTTC. Protein product: CASSFLGAGLRGYGYTF.

This chain joins TRBV6-1 and TRBJ2-2; 11 nucleotides align to TRBD2. J lost 6 bases, V lost 4 bases, and 13 bases had no gene match. Germline V gives CDR1 MNHNS, CDR2 SASEGT. The CDR3 length is 18 residues. CDR3 protein: CASSVVPTSGSMAGELFF. DNA of the CDR3: TGTGCCAGCAGTGTCGTACCCACTAGCGGGAGTATGGCCGGGGAGCTGTTTTTT.

The chain recombines TRBV27 with TRBJ2-7; D is unclear. CDR1 is MNHEY and CDR2 is SMNVEV in the germline V gene (reference sequence). Trimming shortened V by 5 bases and J by 4 bases, and 12 bases separated the two germline ends. The CDR3 length is 13 residues. In nucleotides, the CDR3 is TGTGCCAGCAGTCCCCCTTGGAGATACGAGCAGTACTTC. As protein: CASSPPWRYEQYF.

The gene calls are TRBV5-4 and TRBJ2-1; 8 bases match TRBD1. The CDR3 covers 16 residues. CDR1 is SGHNT and CDR2 is YYREEE in the germline V gene (reference sequence). Germline trimming cut 4 bases from V and 3 bases from J; bases unmatched to any gene: 9. The CDR3 sequence is CASSHPPGQGYNEQFF. The DNA for the CDR3 is TGTGCCAGCAGCCACCCCCCCGGACAGGGCTACAATGAGCAGTTCTTC.

The CDR3 DNA follows: TGTGCCAGCAGTGAGCAGCGGGGGCCGCGCGGGGAGCTGTTTTTT. As protein: CASSEQRGPRGELFF. The chain couples TRBV2 to TRBJ2-2, with TRBD2 matching 8 bases. The V segment lost 3 bases and the J segment 7 bases; nucleotides outside the gene matches: 7. Per the germline V gene, CDR1 is SNHLY and CDR2 is FYNNEI. CDR3 length: 15 residues.

This clone occurred once. CDR3 loop: CTLALRALAGAPENTQYF. As DNA, the CDR3 is TGCACCCTGGCCCTACGCGCGCTAGCGGGAGCCCCTGAAAATACGCAGTATTTT. The J gene is TRBJ2-3, the V gene TRBV29-1; 10 nucleotides match TRBD2. The CDR3 extends over 18 amino acids. Germline CDR1 and CDR2: SQVTM and ANQGSEA.

This chain links TRBV7-8 with TRBJ2-1; D uncertain. Germline V gene data show CDR1 as SGHVS and CDR2 as FQNEAQ. Between the trimmed V and J ends, which lost 7 bases and 2 bases, there was a span of 12 bases. The CDR3 contains 14 residues. CDR3 region: CASTLDPAYNEQFF. CDR3 sequence (DNA): TGTGCCAGCACTCTGGACCCCGCCTACAATGAGCAGTTCTTC.

Notes on this clone: A much bigger clone sits one base away, suggesting this may be a read error. The gene calls are TRBV11-2 and TRBJ2-3, with 10 bases identical to TRBD2. The junction had 2 bases not matched to a gene; V was cut back by 4 bases and J by 4 bases. The CDR3 length is 14 residues. The germline gives CDR1 SGHAT, CDR2 FQNNGV. The CDR3: CASSSGTSADTQYF. CDR3 in DNA: TGTGCCAGCAGCTCCGGGACTAGCGCAGATACGCAGTATTTT.

The rearrangement links TRBV5-6 to TRBJ2-1; D possibly corresponds to TRBD1 (5 bases). The CDR3 is 15 amino acids. Germline V gene data show CDR1 as SGHDT and CDR2 as YYEEEE. Deletions cut 2 bases from V and 8 bases from J, with 17 bases between. The CDR3 nucleotides are TGTGCCAGCAGCTTATTGCTGACAGCCAGGGATGAGCAGTTCTTC. Protein sequence: CASSLLLTARDEQFF.

This chain joins TRBV10-3 and TRBJ2-2, with 10 bases fitting TRBD2. J lost 2 bases, V lost 6 bases, and 6 bases had no gene match. This CDR3 contains 16 residues. Germline V gene sequence: CDR1 ENHRY, CDR2 SYGVKD. The CDR3 is CAIRPGLAANTGELFF. CDR3 in DNA: TGTGCCATCAGACCAGGACTAGCGGCAAACACCGGGGAGCTGTTTTTT.

The chain links TRBV27 to TRBJ2-1; unclear D gene. Germline CDR1 and CDR2: MNHEY and SMNVEV (reference sequence). Trimming pared 2 bases from V and 3 bases from J, leaving 17 bases between. The CDR3 extends over 17 amino acids. CDR3 in amino acids: CASSLGPWRTVYNEQFF. In DNA form, the CDR3 reads TGTGCCAGCAGTTTAGGGCCATGGCGAACCGTCTACAATGAGCAGTTCTTC.

The chain carries TRBV7-2 and TRBJ1-1; D remains unclear. The germline gives CDR1 SGHTA, CDR2 FQGNSA. V lost 3 bases and J 1 base, leaving 6 bases between the germline ends. The CDR3 sequence is 13 residues long. CDR3 region: CASSFAENTEAFF. The CDR3 bases are TGTGCCAGCAGCTTTGCCGAGAACACTGAAGCTTTCTTT.

V usage is TRBV6-5 and J usage is TRBJ1-1; the D gene is possibly TRBD1 (5 bases). The germline V gene encodes CDR1 MNHEY and CDR2 SVGAGI. Trimming cost V 4 bases and J 0 bases, with 9 bases left between them. CDR3 length: 14 amino acids. The CDR3 protein is CASSWAGVNTEAFF. The DNA for the CDR3 is TGTGCCAGCAGTTGGGCGGGGGTGAACACTGAAGCTTTCTTT.

The V and J genes are TRBV9 and TRBJ1-2, with D maybe TRBD1 (5 bases). Germline assignment: CDR1 SGDLS and CDR2 YYNGEE. The CDR3 extends over 15 amino acids. Trimming cost V 0 bases and J 1 base, with 10 bases left between them. CDR3 sequence (DNA): TGTGCCAGCAGCGTAGGGGAGGGGAATAACTATGGCTACACCTTC. Translated, it gives CASSVGEGNNYGYTF. Using reference TRBV9 and TRBJ1-2 for the parts outside the CDR3, the full variable domain is DSGVTQTPKHLITATGQRVTLRCSPRSGDLSVYWYQQSLDQGLQFLIQYYNGEERAKGNILERFSAQQFPDLHSELNLSSLELGDSALYFCASSVGEGNNYGYTFGSGTRLTVV.

This clone came up once. CDR3 nucleotide sequence: TGCGCCAGCAGGGACAGAAGCTATGAAAAACTGTTTTTT. Residues: CASRDRSYEKLFF. The chain combines TRBV10-1 with TRBJ1-4; tentatively, D is TRBD1 (6 bases). Trimming removed 6 bases at V and 6 bases at J, with 11 bases between. The CDR3 sequence is 13 residues long. CDR1 and CDR2 from the germline V gene are WNHNN and SYGVQD (reference sequence).

The chain couples TRBV6-5 to TRBJ1-1; D remains unclear. Germline values: CDR1 MNHEY, CDR2 SVGAGI. With 2 bases removed from V and 0 bases from J, the gap between germline ends came to 4 bases. The CDR3 contains 13 residues. The chain's CDR3 is CASSYGMNTEAFF. CDR3 coding DNA: TGTGCCAGCAGTTACGGCATGAACACTGAAGCTTTCTTT.

This chain links TRBV5-4 with TRBJ1-2, with D possibly being TRBD1 (5 bases). Per germline, CDR1 SGHNT and CDR2 YYREEE (reference sequence). There are 15 residues in the CDR3. Trimming cost V 4 bases and J 7 bases, with 20 bases left between them. The CDR3 nucleotides read TGTGCCAGCAGCCCAAAGACAGTGAGAGATGGTGGCTACACCTTC. Translating gives CASSPKTVRDGGYTF. Drawing the rest from reference TRBV5-4 and TRBJ1-2, the complete variable domain is ETGVTQSPTHLIKTRGQQVTLRCSSQSGHNTVSWYQQALGQGPQFIFQYYREEENGRGNFPPRFSGLQFPNYSSELNVNALELDDSALYLCASSPKTVRDGGYTFGSGTRLTVV.

The chain links TRBV5-1 to TRBJ2-3; 13 bases match TRBD2. Germline CDR1 is SGHRS and CDR2 is YFSETQ. With V trimmed by 4 bases and J by 4 bases, 12 bases remained unmatched. The CDR3 has 18 amino acids. This CDR3 reads CASSTGLAGLGAADTQYF. The CDR3 nucleotides read TGCGCCAGCAGCACGGGACTAGCGGGACTAGGCGCCGCAGATACGCAGTATTTT.